What follows are 18 T cell receptor beta chains derived from one specimen sequenced in a study of resident and recirculating memory T cells in vitiligo. Profiled with immunoSEQ multiplex PCR; TCRdb holds only in-frame clones, not every one. The data show tens of thousands of clones, roughly nine tenths seen once. The sequenced material came from blood. These receptors were taken from a male donor with vitiligo.

CDR3 sequence: CASSLPGQGAGEQYF. The DNA of the CDR3 is TGTGCCAGCAGTTTACCGGGACAGGGGGCGGGTGAGCAGTACTTC. The chain links TRBV28 to TRBJ2-7; 12 nucleotides agree with TRBD1. Germline V CDR1 and CDR2: MDHEN, SYDVKM. The CDR3 has 15 amino acids. Trimming took 2 bases from V and 7 from J; bases not matched to a gene: 6.

The gene calls are TRBV30 and TRBJ2-3; D might be TRBD1 (6 bases). V was trimmed by 5 bases and J by 4 bases, leaving 13 bases between them. CDR1 is GTSNPN, CDR2 SVGIG, per germline (reference sequence). The length of the CDR3 is 13 residues. The CDR3 region has the DNA TGTGCCTGGGAAGCTCCAGGGGCAGATACGCAGTATTTT. It yields the protein CAWEAPGADTQYF.

The CDR3 region has the DNA TGTGCCAGCAGCTTGGGGGCAGGGGGCGCCGTTGGCTACACCTTC. Translation: CASSLGAGGAVGYTF. This chain connects TRBV13 to TRBJ1-2, with 8 positions matching TRBD1. CDR3 length: 15 amino acids. Trimming removed 3 bases from V and 7 bases from J; junction bases left unmatched: 10. Germline lookup yields CDR1 PRHDT and CDR2 FYEKMQ (reference sequence).

The rearrangement uses TRBV9 and TRBJ2-7; 12 nucleotides line up with TRBD1. V trimming: 3 bases; J trimming: 4 bases; junction bases outside the gene matches: 11. The germline CDR1 and CDR2 sequences are SGDLS and YYNGEE. CDR3 length: 17 amino acids. CDR3 amino acids: CASSAGTGGLGRYEQYF. The CDR3 region has the DNA TGTGCCAGCAGCGCAGGGACAGGGGGCCTGGGGAGATACGAGCAGTACTTC.

The chain recombines TRBV18 with TRBJ2-7; 7 bases match TRBD2. Germline V lookup: CDR1 KGHSH, CDR2 LQKENI. The CDR3 runs 16 residues. J lost 5 bases, V lost 1 base, and 11 bases had no gene match. The CDR3 bases are TGTGCCAGCTCACCACGAGTTGGAGGGGAGGGGCACGAGCAGTACTTC. Its protein product is CASSPRVGGEGHEQYF.

This chain joins TRBV9 and TRBJ2-1; a possible D gene is TRBD2 (5 bases). This CDR3 has 15 amino acids. Looked up from germline, CDR1 is SGDLS and CDR2 is YYNGEE. Trimming stripped 3 bases from V and 4 bases from J, with 14 bases between. Written as DNA, the CDR3 is TGTGCCAGCAGCGCCCCGAGGGAGCAGTACAATGAGCAGTTCTTC. Protein product: CASSAPREQYNEQFF.

The rearrangement uses TRBV6-6 and TRBJ2-1; 8 bases line up with TRBD1. J was trimmed by 2 bases and V by 6 bases; bases with no gene match: 3. This CDR3 comprises 14 residues. Germline V gene data show CDR1 as MNHNY and CDR2 as SVGAGI (reference sequence). The CDR3 here is CASRRQGPYNEQFF. CDR3 DNA: TGTGCCAGCAGACGACAGGGGCCCTACAATGAGCAGTTCTTC.

The chain links TRBV4-3 to TRBJ2-3, with TRBD1 as a possible D gene (6 bases). The CDR3 runs to 16 residues. V lost 1 base, J lost 3 bases, and 14 bases lay in between. The germline V gene has CDR1 LGHNA and CDR2 YSLEER. The CDR3 sequence is CASSQGHRAKTDTQYF. The CDR3 DNA reads TGCGCCAGCAGCCAAGGGCACAGGGCGAAGACAGATACGCAGTATTTT.

This chain joins TRBV28 and TRBJ2-1; 7 bases align to TRBD2. Germline V gives CDR1 MDHEN, CDR2 SYDVKM. CDR3 length equals 14 residues. Losses at the gene ends were 6 bases for V and 2 bases for J; bases not matched to a gene: 4. The CDR3: CASRGLVTYNEQFF. In DNA, the CDR3 is TGTGCCAGCAGAGGACTAGTGACCTACAATGAGCAGTTCTTC.

The rearrangement links TRBV18 to TRBJ2-3; 7 bases match TRBD2. Trimming at V came to 3 bases and at J to 1 base, leaving 7 bases not matched to a gene. Germline V gene lookup returns CDR1 KGHSH and CDR2 LQKENI. The CDR3 extends over 16 amino acids. CDR3 bases: TGTGCCAGCTCACCCGCGGGCGGGAGAGGCACAGATACGCAGTATTTT. This gives the protein CASSPAGGRGTDTQYF.

The rearrangement joins TRBV11-3 to TRBJ2-7, with TRBD1 as a possible D gene (9 bases). Germline V gene lookup returns CDR1 SGHNT and CDR2 YENEEA. CDR3 length: 16 residues. The germline V and J ends were trimmed by 4 bases and 7 bases, with 23 bases remaining between them. DNA of the CDR3: TGTGCCAGCAGCTCCGGGGGGGGACAGGGTAGTAGGGAGCAGTACTTC. Translating it yields CASSSGGGQGSREQYF.

This chain joins TRBV28 and TRBJ1-1, with 7 bases that match TRBD1. Trimming removed 6 bases from V and 0 bases from J; junction bases left unmatched: 7. CDR3 size: 15 residues. Per the germline V gene, CDR1 is MDHEN and CDR2 is SYDVKM. The CDR3 protein is CASSQEQGMNTEAFF. The CDR3 region has the DNA TGTGCCAGCAGCCAGGAACAGGGGATGAACACTGAAGCTTTCTTT. Combining the CDR3 with reference TRBV28 and TRBJ1-1 gives the whole variable domain DVKVTQSSRYLVKRTGEKVFLECVQDMDHENMFWYRQDPGLGLRLIYFSYDVKMKEKGDIPEGYSVSREKKERFSLILESASTNQTSMYLCASSQEQGMNTEAFFGQGTRLTVV.

The rearrangement links TRBV27 to TRBJ2-1, with D unresolved. Germline assignment: CDR1 MNHEY and CDR2 SMNVEV (reference sequence). Trimming pared 5 bases from V and 5 bases from J, leaving 13 bases between. The CDR3 runs 14 residues. CDR3 sequence (DNA): TGTGCCAGCAGTCTCCAACGGGTAAACAATGAGCAGTTCTTC. This encodes CASSLQRVNNEQFF.

The chain combines TRBV5-1 with TRBJ1-2; 11 bases line up with TRBD1. CDR1 and CDR2 (germline): SGHRS, YFSETQ. V was pared by 0 bases and J by 6 bases, with 4 bases of the junction left unmatched. The CDR3 loop spans 15 amino acids. The CDR3 region has the DNA TGCGCCAGCAGCTTGGGAGGACAGGGGGCTGATGGCTACACCTTC. It codes for CASSLGGQGADGYTF.

This clone was observed at least ten times. The chain carries TRBV6-4 and TRBJ2-1; tentative D call: TRBD2 (6 bases). The germline CDR1 and CDR2 sequences are MRHNA and SNTAGT. This CDR3 has 13 residues. Trimming took off 5 bases at V and 5 bases at J, with 10 bases between the two ends. CDR3: CASSPTSNNEQFF. CDR3 coding DNA: TGTGCCAGCAGTCCTACTAGCAACAATGAGCAGTTCTTC.

The rearrangement joins TRBV9 to TRBJ2-1; no definite D call. CDR1 is SGDLS, CDR2 YYNGEE, per germline. The CDR3 consists of 15 residues. V dropped 0 bases and J dropped 4 bases, with 11 bases sitting between them. CDR3 bases: TGTGCCAGCAGCGTAGGCGGCGACCCGTACAATGAGCAGTTCTTC. Residues: CASSVGGDPYNEQFF.

This clone showed up just once. The chain couples TRBV20-1 to TRBJ2-7, with 8 bases lining up with TRBD1. CDR1 is DFQATT, CDR2 SNEGSKA, per germline (reference sequence). The CDR3 length is 11 residues. CDR3 nucleotide sequence: TGCAATGTCGGGGACAGGCTTAAGCAGTACTTC. This sequence encodes CNVGDRLKQYF.

The chain carries TRBV28 and TRBJ2-1; 8 bases match TRBD2. This CDR3 region has 14 residues. Germline V gene lookup returns CDR1 MDHEN and CDR2 SYDVKM. The ends lost 8 bases at V and 8 bases at J; junction bases unmatched: 11. This CDR3 reads CASRPSGRIHEQFF. CDR3 in DNA: TGTGCCAGCCGGCCCAGCGGGAGAATCCATGAGCAGTTCTTC.